This T cell receptor (beta chain) is from a study of regulatory T cells in long-lasting Graves disease (dated by TCRdb to about 2021). With regard to the full study: Newly diagnosed Graves' disease patients had taken antithyroid drugs for less than 3 months. Persistent Graves' disease patients were compared with newly diagnosed Graves' disease patients by peripheral blood TCR sequencing and RNA sequencing. The study was conducted in China and was registered as a clinical trial. A total of around 35 samples were covered by TCR sequencing, comprising some 13 persistent and roughly 20 newly diagnosed Graves' disease patients. Study-level results and caveats: More public clonotypes were shared among persistent patients (under 3,000) than among newly diagnosed patients (approximately 1,000). Persistent Graves' disease patients showed lower TCR Shannon entropy and fewer highly expanded clones than newly diagnosed patients, suggesting clonal expansion. Sequencing and analysis were limited to the TCR beta chain. The authors noted that the small sample size was a limitation that may lower accuracy. Persistent disease showed preferential use of TRBV28, TRBJ1-2 and TRBJ2-5, whereas newly diagnosed disease favored TRBV20-1 and TRBJ2-1. Peripheral blood alone was examined, since thyroid tissue, which constituted the primary lesion, could not be accessed.

The germline V gene (reference sequence) yields SEHNR for CDR1 and FQNEAQ for CDR2. Inclusive of the bounding cysteine and phenylalanine, the CDR3 is 16 residues long. The entry retains the CDR3 DNA only, 48 bases that are in frame from base 1. Clipping removes 6 bases from V and 6 bases from J, with 11 as the unmatched junction base count. Receptors were amplified or captured by multiplex PCR. The sequencer was an Illumina HiSeq 4000. TCR beta libraries were built with iRepertoire HTBI primers and Arm-PCR amplification of CDR3 regions. Before sequencing, the PCR products went through gel purification. In the source study's methods: A total of fewer than 65 TRBV and approximately 15 TRBJ segments were identified across samples and were used for gene usage analysis of CDR3 amino acid clonotypes. COPE and FqMerger were used to merge the filtered high-quality paired reads into contigs. BLAST was used to align contigs to the IMGT TRBV, TRBD and TRBJ reference genes, and CDR3 was defined following IMGT. Any clonotype with a frequency above 0.1% was classified as a highly expanded clone. Shannon entropy was used to measure repertoire diversity, and the Gini coefficient was used to measure V-J evenness. A clonotype found in more than one individual was treated as public. TCRdb trimmed the raw reads at Q25, called clones with MiXCR and kept productive beta chains. Records with the same CDR3 protein are collapsed into one entry carrying the most frequent genes and DNA. TCRdb's processing, not the authors' own work, is the source of the V and J calls. In this sample the table shows 550,000 to 700,000 distinct CDR3 sequences, roughly a sixth of which occur a single time. The ten largest clones represent about 12% of the sample.

What this sample's time point label stands for: newly diagnosed GD, antithyroid drugs for less than 3 months. For both TCR sequencing and RNA sequencing, RNA was extracted from PBMCs using TRIzol. The diagnosis of Graves' disease followed American Thyroid Association guidelines. The patients came from an endocrinology department in Xi'an, China. Each patient gave around 9 milliliters of peripheral blood, collected in an EDTA anticoagulant tube. Ficoll Paque Plus density gradient separation was used to isolate PBMCs, and no further T cell sorting was done. RNA quality was checked with an Agilent 2100 Bioanalyzer and agarose gel, and concentration with a NanoDrop 2000. The sample holds a few counts of this clonotype. Its antigen is not yet known. No qualities accompany the bases; no much larger clone lies one base away. A further study also used this sample, focusing on T cells in Graves' hyperthyroidism and ophthalmopathy. The second study also describes: Stable Graves' hyperthyroidism was defined as the absence of progression to ophthalmopathy over 18 months of follow-up. Hyperthyroidism patients were aged 18 to 65 years and newly diagnosed, with disease duration of less than 2 months. Any patient with an uncontrolled infection, another autoimmune disease, pregnancy or lactation was excluded. Diagnoses relied on clinical symptoms, serum thyroxine and TRAb, thyroid ultrasound and orbital computed tomography. A first-round RT-PCR of the TCR CDR3 used the HTBI primer set with the Qiagen OneStep RT-PCR kit. Blood samples also contained most of the expanded thyroid clonotypes (frequency above 0.001), which suggests that blood repertoires may reflect thyroid immune responses. Ophthalmopathy was separated from stable hyperthyroidism by a 13 V-J signature model, with 87.88% sensitivity and about 81% specificity obtained in cross-validation and 80%/75% obtained in testing. During validation, the model predicted progression to ophthalmopathy a median of approximately 6 months ahead of onset, with almost 71% sensitivity and about 72% specificity. TCR V-J signatures able to tell the groups apart were searched for in a discovery cohort of 100 or so patients, of whom under 45 had Graves' ophthalmopathy and roughly 59 had stable Graves' hyperthyroidism. Prospective prediction of ophthalmopathy was tested in an independent validation cohort consisting of 18 hyperthyroidism patients and around 17 patients who later progressed to ophthalmopathy. The roughly 100 discovery patients were divided at random into training and test sets in a 7:3 ratio. In several Graves' hyperthyroidism patients, the study also compared T-cell repertoires from thyroid tissue with T-cell repertoires from blood. Following sampling, methimazole starting at 30 mg daily was given to hyperthyroidism patients, and high-dose intravenous methylprednisolone was given to ophthalmopathy patients. The libraries were constructed in a second round of multiplex PCR and then size-selected and purified. Sequencing of the libraries was done on an Illumina HiSeq2000 using paired-end 100 bp reads. SOAPnuke was used to process the raw data, removing reads that contained adapters or uncalled bases, had a mean Phred below 15, or lacked an exact match to the constant primer or identifier. High-quality paired reads were merged with COPE v1.2.5, and unique nucleotide sequences were defined as clonotypes. Clonotypes were aligned to IMGT TRBV, TRBD and TRBJ reference segments using MiTCR v1.1. Analysis was restricted to V-J combinations with a frequency above 0.0001, which covered roughly 99% of repertoires. A TCS score was defined as the ratio between F50 (clonal expansion) and ExV (chaos), using BLOSUM62-based TCRdist between CDR3 peptides within each V-J. Welch's t-statistics and random forest reduced some 510 V-J features to about 12, which were used in a naive Bayes classifier (R e1071). Sample size was not statistically predetermined, and investigators were not blinded to group allocation. The paper reports TCR Vbeta CDR3 sequencing of roughly 140 peripheral blood samples: 40 or so ophthalmopathy, over 70 hyperthyroidism and around 17 progressor patients.

This TCR was recovered from a man between 18 and 35 years old with Graves disease. Donor details come from another sample of the same person, matched by shared clones. The sequencing used peripheral blood mononuclear cells (PBMCs), collected at new diagnosis, from a patient treated with antithyroid drugs. This sequence uses TRBV7-9 and TRBJ2-1; 10 middle bases align to TRBD2. The nucleotide sequence reads as follows: TGTGCCAGCAGAAATACAGCGGGAGGGCCAACCAATGAGCAGTTCTTC. Protein translation: CASRNTAGGPTNEQFF.